The rows below give T cell receptor beta chains drawn from one sample of a study of regulatory T cells in long-lasting Graves disease. TCRdb called the multiplex PCR reads again in MiXCR, with one record for every CDR3 protein. The top ten hold just under 30% of the sample, which has around 340,000 distinct CDR3 sequences, about 18% seen once. Here the sequenced sample was peripheral blood mononuclear cells (PBMCs), taken when the disease was refractory, from a patient treated with antithyroid drugs. The receptor source for this set is a female donor with Graves disease. Both conserved end residues are part of each CDR3.

j_call: TRBJ1-2
v_call: TRBV29-1
cdr3_aa: CSAFLGTGGRGYTF

j_call: TRBJ1-1
v_call: TRBV5-1
cdr3_aa: CASSSVPGSTEAFF

j_call: TRBJ1-1
v_call: TRBV24-1
cdr3_aa: CATSDFVRTGGSTEAFF

j_call: TRBJ2-7
v_call: TRBV3-1
cdr3_aa: CASSYQAGTGSYEQYF

j_call: TRBJ2-2
v_call: TRBV18
cdr3_aa: CASSRVNTGELFF

j_call: TRBJ1-4
v_call: TRBV11-2
cdr3_aa: CASSPEEGIWGTNEKLFF

j_call: TRBJ1-2
v_call: TRBV5-1
cdr3_aa: CASRRGTGCNYGYTF

j_call: TRBJ1-4
v_call: TRBV11-3
cdr3_aa: CASSSRGALGRKLFF

j_call: TRBJ2-3
v_call: TRBV2
cdr3_aa: CASHKKNPSVYTDTQYF

j_call: TRBJ2-5
v_call: TRBV11-2
cdr3_aa: CASSSHARETQYF

j_call: TRBJ1-4
v_call: TRBV9
cdr3_aa: CASSPTTNEKLFF

j_call: TRBJ1-1
v_call: TRBV18
cdr3_aa: CASSPGQGEVNTEAFF

j_call: TRBJ2-6
v_call: TRBV3-1
cdr3_aa: CASSYRGSSGANVLTF

j_call: TRBJ2-5
v_call: TRBV20-1
cdr3_aa: CSARRSDGKETQYF

j_call: TRBJ2-1
v_call: TRBV12-3/TRBV12-4
cdr3_aa: CASSPVAGGYTNEQFF

j_call: TRBJ1-4
v_call: TRBV7-9
cdr3_aa: CASSSHRDFYEKLFF

j_call: TRBJ1-1
v_call: TRBV19
cdr3_aa: CASMVFAGVNTEAFF

j_call: TRBJ1-5
v_call: TRBV19
cdr3_aa: CASSLFGRKTGVQPQHF

j_call: TRBJ1-2
v_call: TRBV28
cdr3_aa: CASSPDTEGTF

j_call: TRBJ1-2
v_call: TRBV5-4
cdr3_aa: CASSPPTGIVTGYTF

j_call: TRBJ1-1
v_call: TRBV15
cdr3_aa: CATSRDRENTEAFF

j_call: TRBJ2-1
v_call: TRBV30
cdr3_aa: CAWTPRGEIHEQFF

j_call: TRBJ2-2
v_call: TRBV4-1
cdr3_aa: CASSLGPTFANTGELFF

j_call: TRBJ1-1
v_call: TRBV9
cdr3_aa: CASSPRGGADTEAFF

j_call: TRBJ2-5
v_call: TRBV7-2
cdr3_aa: CASSLDLGTQYF

j_call: TRBJ1-5
v_call: TRBV7-2
cdr3_aa: CASTSGGNQPQHF

j_call: TRBJ2-2
v_call: TRBV13
cdr3_aa: CASSSNDVGELFF

j_call: TRBJ2-2
v_call: TRBV30
cdr3_aa: CAWGYTGELFF

j_call: TRBJ1-2
v_call: TRBV28
cdr3_aa: CASSFGNLGTYGYTF

j_call: TRBJ1-4
v_call: TRBV12-3/TRBV12-4
cdr3_aa: CASSYLRSNEKLFF

j_call: TRBJ2-1
v_call: TRBV4-3
cdr3_aa: CASSQDNEQFF

j_call: TRBJ1-4
v_call: TRBV20-1
cdr3_aa: CSARGGQQLHEKLFF

j_call: TRBJ2-3
v_call: TRBV6-1
cdr3_aa: CASGSGAGLYTDTQYF

j_call: TRBJ1-2
v_call: TRBV4-2
cdr3_aa: CASSQADGNYGYTF

j_call: TRBJ2-5
v_call: TRBV11-2
cdr3_aa: CASSLEGPSVVETQYF

j_call: TRBJ2-4
v_call: TRBV7-9
cdr3_aa: CASSLSRGLLTSSGALAKNIQYF

j_call: TRBJ1-1
v_call: TRBV6-1
cdr3_aa: CANSLDRTFNTEAFF

j_call: TRBJ1-1
v_call: TRBV6-1
cdr3_aa: CASRDNTEAFF

j_call: TRBJ1-2
v_call: TRBV9
cdr3_aa: CASSPTSYLRGYTF

j_call: TRBJ2-5
v_call: TRBV6-1
cdr3_aa: CASSEPAGDKLETQYF

j_call: TRBJ2-2
v_call: TRBV3-1
cdr3_aa: CASNPRGLTGELFF

j_call: TRBJ2-7
v_call: TRBV6-1
cdr3_aa: CASGWGTGFDEQYF

j_call: TRBJ2-1
v_call: TRBV28
cdr3_aa: CASSLGALSYNEQFF

j_call: TRBJ1-3
v_call: TRBV9
cdr3_aa: CASSVGGGLGNTIYF

j_call: TRBJ1-1
v_call: TRBV20-1
cdr3_aa: CSAREGGAQGFLQAFF

j_call: TRBJ2-3
v_call: TRBV12-3/TRBV12-4
cdr3_aa: CASTKSTSGRTGDTQYF

j_call: TRBJ1-6
v_call: TRBV10-3
cdr3_aa: CAITGQTNSPLHF